Presented here are 30 T cell receptor beta chains from one specimen sequenced in a study of T cells after yellow fever vaccination. TCRdb re-analysed the 5' RACE reads in MiXCR, keeping a single row per CDR3 protein. Here the sample spans approximately 120,000 distinct CDR3 sequences, around 9.8% being singletons. The sample was CD8+ T cells sorted from PBMCs, taken on the day of the yellow fever booster vaccination. Every receptor here comes from a man between 18 and 29 years old who received the YFV17D yellow fever vaccine.

The chain employs TRBV7-9 and TRBJ2-3; D is unresolved. Germline values: CDR1 SEHNR, CDR2 FQNEAQ (reference sequence). The V gene lost 4 bases and the J gene lost 0 bases, with 8 bases spanning the gap. The length of the CDR3 is 14 residues. CDR3: CASSSNPSTDTQYF. In DNA, the CDR3 is TGTGCCAGCAGCTCGAATCCTAGCACAGATACGCAGTATTTT.

This clonotype was seen many times. V gene TRBV4-2 combines with J gene TRBJ1-2; D is unresolved. Deletions cut 6 bases from V and 4 bases from J, with 9 bases between. CDR1 is LGHNA, CDR2 YNFKEQ, per germline. The CDR3 extends over 12 amino acids. CDR3 DNA sequence: TGTGCCAGCAGTGGCGGCTCCTATGGCTACACCTTC. Translated: CASSGGSYGYTF.

This clonotype was found a few times. The CDR3 is CASSVGGDTHEKLFF. The CDR3 DNA sequence: TGTGCCAGCAGCGTAGGAGGGGACACACATGAAAAACTGTTTTTT. This rearrangement joins TRBV9 to TRBJ1-4; D is perhaps TRBD1 (6 bases). Trimming pared 0 bases from V and 6 bases from J, leaving 12 bases between. The CDR3 length is 15 residues. The germline V gene encodes CDR1 SGDLS and CDR2 YYNGEE.

V and J are TRBV19 and TRBJ1-2; D remains unclear. The V end was cut by 3 bases, the J end by 0 bases, with 8 bases between. CDR3 length: 14 residues. CDR1 is LNHDA, CDR2 SQIVND, per germline (reference sequence). The CDR3 region is CASSIAGSNYGYTF. CDR3 in DNA: TGTGCCAGTAGTATTGCAGGCTCTAACTATGGCTACACCTTC.

This clonotype was observed a handful of times. The J gene is TRBJ2-5, the V gene TRBV7-6; TRBD1 might be the D (5 bases). Deletions cut 5 bases from V and 2 bases from J, with 18 bases between. The CDR3 loop spans 16 amino acids. CDR1 and CDR2 from the germline V gene are SGHVS and FNYEAQ. CDR3 loop: CASSLQDSEDQETQYF. The CDR3 coding sequence is TGTGCCAGCAGCCTGCAAGACAGTGAGGATCAAGAGACCCAGTACTTC.

This chain uses TRBV12-3 or TRBV12-4 with TRBJ1-5; the D is unclear. This CDR3 is 12 amino acids long. The V and J ends lost 7 bases and 7 bases respectively, with 11 bases between them. The CDR3 sequence is CASTQTGQPQHF. Here the CDR3 DNA reads TGTGCCAGCACCCAGACGGGGCAGCCCCAGCATTTT.

The chain recombines TRBV12-5 with TRBJ2-1, with D possibly TRBD2 on 6 matching bases. The CDR3 consists of 14 residues. Trimming left V 5 bases short and J 8 bases short, with 16 bases between. Germline V gene sequence: CDR1 LGHNT, CDR2 FRNRAP. The CDR3 bases are TGTGCTAGTGGTCCCACCCGACTAGTCGATGAGCAGTTCTTC. Its protein product is CASGPTRLVDEQFF.

J is TRBJ2-7 and V is TRBV10-3; the match to TRBD2 covers 8 bases. The trim removed 7 bases at V and 5 bases at J, leaving 13 bases unmatched. The CDR3 covers 15 residues. CDR1 and CDR2 (germline): ENHRY, SYGVKD. CDR3 nucleotide sequence: TGTGCCATCAAGATCACTAGCGGCCCTTTGAACGAGCAGTACTTC. It translates to CAIKITSGPLNEQYF.

The table lists this clonotype with many counts. The J gene is TRBJ2-1, the V gene TRBV25-1; D may be TRBD1 (6 bases). Trimming shortened V by 4 bases and J by 0 bases, and 22 bases separated the two germline ends. The length of the CDR3 is 19 residues. The germline V gene has CDR1 MGHDK and CDR2 SYGVNS. The DNA for the CDR3 is TGTGCCAGCAGTGCTCCCAGGGGCCCTACCCCAGGCTCCTACAATGAGCAGTTCTTC. This codes for CASSAPRGPTPGSYNEQFF.

This clonotype was seen more than once but under ten times. The chain combines TRBV13 with TRBJ2-7; 7 bases agree with TRBD1. After removal of 5 bases from V and 2 bases from J, the junction contained 12 bases not matched to a gene. The CDR3 is 16 amino acids. CDR1 PRHDT and CDR2 FYEKMQ come from the germline V gene (reference sequence). The CDR3 reads CASSPHRGFGTYEQYV. CDR3 sequence (DNA): TGTGCCAGCAGCCCCCACAGGGGTTTCGGGACCTACGAGCAGTACGTC.

This rearrangement joins TRBV5-6 to TRBJ2-2; D not resolved. The CDR3 has 13 amino acids. V dropped 2 bases and J dropped 6 bases, with 8 bases sitting between them. Looked up from germline, CDR1 is SGHDT and CDR2 is YYEEEE. The CDR3 sequence: CASSFGVPGELFF. DNA of the CDR3: TGTGCCAGCAGCTTCGGAGTCCCCGGGGAGCTGTTTTTT.

The sample holds many counts of this clonotype. The chain joins TRBV6-1 to TRBJ2-1; 9 nucleotides match TRBD2. The CDR3 spans 15 residues. Germline-derived CDR1 and CDR2 are MNHNS and SASEGT. Trimming cost V 6 bases and J 5 bases; bases outside gene matches: 8. The CDR3: CASRTLRLADNEQFF. CDR3 sequence (DNA): TGTGCCAGCAGGACCCTTAGACTAGCGGACAATGAGCAGTTCTTC.

The chain has TRBV12-3 or TRBV12-4 and TRBJ2-7; TRBD2 aligns across 7 bases. Losses at the gene ends were 5 bases for V and 3 bases for J; bases not matched to a gene: 1. The CDR3 contains 12 residues. In DNA, the CDR3 is TGTGCCAGCAGTCGGGACTACTACGAGCAGTACGTC. Amino acid sequence: CASSRDYYEQYV.

V and J are TRBV20-1 and TRBJ2-7; D may be TRBD2 (5 bases). This CDR3 contains 11 residues. Germline V gene lookup returns CDR1 DFQATT and CDR2 SNEGSKA (reference sequence). Trimming pared 5 bases from V and 6 bases from J, leaving 11 bases between. The CDR3 DNA reads as TGCAGTGCTCAGAGGGCCTTCGAGCAGTACTTC. This encodes CSAQRAFEQYF.

This clonotype has a handful of counts. The chain uses TRBV6-6 and TRBJ2-2; D is possibly TRBD2 (5 bases). The length of the CDR3 is 15 residues. Trimming took off 0 bases at V and 2 bases at J, with 7 bases between the two ends. The germline CDR1 and CDR2 sequences are MNHNY and SVGAGI (reference sequence). The DNA for the CDR3 is TGTGCCAGCAGTTACTCTGAGGGCAACACCGGGGAGCTGTTTTTT. This translates into CASSYSEGNTGELFF.

This clonotype was picked up a small number of times. The rearrangement links TRBV5-1 to TRBJ2-3; D unresolved. From germline, CDR1 is SGHRS and CDR2 YFSETQ. The germline V and J ends were trimmed by 5 bases and 3 bases, with 13 bases remaining between them. This CDR3 contains 14 residues. The CDR3 protein is CASRGAGLTDTQYF. Written as DNA, the CDR3 is TGCGCCAGCAGAGGTGCAGGCCTAACAGATACGCAGTATTTT. Full variable domain (remainder filled in from reference TRBV5-1 and TRBJ2-3): KAGVTQTPRYLIKTRGQQVTLSCSPISGHRSVSWYQQTPGQGLQFLFEYFSETQRNKGNFPGRFSGRQFSNSRSEMNVSTLELGDSALYLCASRGAGLTDTQYFGPGTRLTVL.

This clonotype has a count of ten or more. The chain carries TRBV6-5 and TRBJ1-1; 7 bases are a match to TRBD1. The J segment lost 4 bases and the V segment lost 7 bases, leaving 12 bases of the junction unmatched. The length of the CDR3 is 15 residues. CDR1 MNHEY and CDR2 SVGAGI come from the germline V gene. As DNA, the CDR3 is TGTGCCAGCACTCTAGGCCTATCAGGGGGCACTGAAGCTTTCTTT. Translated: CASTLGLSGGTEAFF.

The chain combines TRBV6-2 or TRBV6-3 with TRBJ2-4; TRBD2 agrees at 7 bases. V lost 2 bases and J lost 3; bases outside the gene matches: 10. Germline CDR1 is MNHEY and CDR2 is SVGEGT. The CDR3 length is 17 residues. The CDR3 loop is CASSYLKSRDYKNIQYF. The CDR3, as DNA: TGTGCCAGCAGTTACCTAAAGTCCCGGGACTACAAAAACATTCAGTACTTC.

This clonotype was counted at least ten times. The chain recombines TRBV7-8 with TRBJ2-7; D is unresolved. Trimming pared 2 bases from V and 2 bases from J, leaving 4 bases between. The length of the CDR3 is 12 residues. Germline assignment: CDR1 SGHVS and CDR2 FQNEAQ. CDR3 region: CASSLPPYEQYF. As DNA, the CDR3 is TGTGCCAGCAGCTTACCACCCTACGAGCAGTACTTC.

This chain uses TRBV6-5 with TRBJ1-2, with a tentative D call TRBD1 (6 bases). CDR1 and CDR2 from the germline V gene are MNHEY and SVGAGI. V was pared by 2 bases and J by 3 bases, with 16 bases between. CDR3 size: 16 residues. CDR3 sequence (DNA): TGTGCCAGCAGTTACGGGTTTTCAGGGGCTTACTATGGCTACACCTTC. This encodes CASSYGFSGAYYGYTF.

This clonotype was observed many times. This sequence joins TRBV28 and TRBJ2-3, with 10 bases aligning to TRBD2. The CDR3 covers 17 residues. V was clipped by 6 bases and J by 0 bases; unmatched bases: 9. Germline loops: CDR1 MDHEN, CDR2 SYDVKM. CDR3: CASRRASGGISTDTQYF. CDR3 coding DNA: TGTGCCAGCAGGCGGGCTAGCGGGGGCATAAGCACAGATACGCAGTATTTT.

This rearrangement joins TRBV29-1 to TRBJ2-5; 12 bases align to TRBD2. Germline values: CDR1 SQVTM, CDR2 ANQGSEA. The CDR3 is 15 amino acids. V lost 2 bases and J lost 1; bases outside the gene matches: 2. The CDR3 loop reads CSVETSGGTQETQYF. The CDR3, as DNA: TGCAGCGTTGAAACTAGCGGGGGGACCCAAGAGACCCAGTACTTC.

This clonotype showed up many times. The chain recombines TRBV5-5 with TRBJ2-7, with a possible D match to TRBD1 (6 bases). Germline CDR1 SGHKS, CDR2 YYEKEE (reference sequence). The CDR3 extends over 14 amino acids. Trimming took 1 base from V and 2 from J, leaving 10 bases between them. CDR3 nucleotides: TGTGCCAGCAGCTTGACAGGGCTCACCTACGAGCAGTACTTC. Translating gives CASSLTGLTYEQYF.

The chain joins TRBV6-5 to TRBJ2-1, with D perhaps assigned TRBD1 or TRBD2 (5 bases each). The CDR3 is 14 amino acids. Germline CDR1 and CDR2: MNHEY and SVGAGI. V lost 0 bases and J 6 bases, leaving 9 bases between the germline ends. The CDR3 loop reads CASSYSRGSNEQFF. CDR3 DNA sequence: TGTGCCAGCAGTTACTCGAGGGGCAGCAATGAGCAGTTCTTC.

A few counts support this clonotype. V and J are TRBV5-6 and TRBJ1-1; D call uncertain. Trimming removed 6 bases from V and 3 bases from J, with 9 bases in between. The germline V gene encodes CDR1 SGHDT and CDR2 YYEEEE. The CDR3 is 12 residues long. In DNA form, the CDR3 reads TGTGCCAGCACCCTCCGGGACACTGAAGCTTTCTTT. Protein sequence: CASTLRDTEAFF. The complete variable domain, with remaining parts taken from reference TRBV5-6 and TRBJ1-1, reads DAGVTQSPTHLIKTRGQQVTLRCSPKSGHDTVSWYQQALGQGPQFIFQYYEEEERQRGNFPDRFSGHQFPNYSSELNVNALLLGDSALYLCASTLRDTEAFFGQGTRLTVV.

V and J are TRBV4-1 and TRBJ1-1, with D unresolved. The CDR3 runs to 13 residues. V was shortened by 4 bases and J by 3 bases, with 9 bases between the two germline ends. Germline V lookup: CDR1 MGHRA, CDR2 YSYEKL. CDR3: CASSRGGDTEAFF. In DNA form, the CDR3 reads TGCGCCAGCAGCCGCGGCGGAGACACTGAAGCTTTCTTT.

The sample holds a few counts of this clonotype. The CDR3 bases are TGTGCCAGCAGCCAAGATAGAACAGGGGGCGGAAGGGCCACTGATAATTCACCCCTCCACTTT. Translation gives CASSQDRTGGGRATDNSPLHF. V gene TRBV3-1 combines with J gene TRBJ1-6, with TRBD1 matching 9 bases. The V and J ends lost 0 bases and 5 bases, in that order; junction bases with no gene match: 17. Germline values: CDR1 LGHDT, CDR2 YNNKEL (reference sequence). This CDR3 has 21 residues.

This chain connects TRBV6-6 to TRBJ2-2; possible D gene TRBD1, 6 bases. The CDR3 is 17 residues long. Trimming took 2 bases from V and 0 from J, leaving 13 bases between them. The germline CDR1 and CDR2 sequences are MNHNY and SVGAGI (reference sequence). The chain's CDR3 is CASSYDPQGSNTGELFF. The CDR3 DNA sequence: TGTGCCAGCAGTTACGACCCACAGGGATCGAACACCGGGGAGCTGTTTTTT.

This sequence joins TRBV11-3 and TRBJ2-1; 10 bases line up with TRBD1. The CDR3 is 14 residues long. The V gene's germline CDR1 is SGHNT and CDR2 YENEEA. The trim removed 5 bases at V and 6 bases at J, leaving 4 bases unmatched. The CDR3 coding sequence is TGTGCCAGCAGCCCTCGGGACAGGGGCAATGAGCAGTTCTTC. It encodes CASSPRDRGNEQFF.

The table lists this clonotype with a few counts. V usage is TRBV24-1 and J usage is TRBJ2-1; D unclear. CDR1 and CDR2 (germline): KGHDR, SFDVKD. The CDR3 spans 20 residues. V was cut by 1 base and J by 0 bases, with 21 bases left in between. DNA of the CDR3: TGTGCCACCAGTGATTTCGTCCAAGGTTGGGCTCCGAGCTCCTACAATGAGCAGTTCTTC. Its protein is CATSDFVQGWAPSSYNEQFF.